This TCR beta chain was obtained from a study of blood T cells in healthy people across ages. A second roughly 6 to 12 cycle PCR used barcoded and J-beta primers. TCRdb re-derived calls from the 5' RACE reads in MiXCR, one entry per CDR3 protein. The sample holds 700,000 or so distinct CDR3 sequences; around 41% are singletons and the top ten take approximately 29%. Peripheral blood samples of around 9.5 milliliters were drawn from each donor. The extraction recovered at least 6 micrograms of total RNA per sample. The sample holds a few counts of this clonotype. The sequencing sample was made of blood. The TCR originated in an older man in good health.

CDR3 in amino acids: CASSRDRGQGETQYF. The CDR3 DNA follows: TGTGCCAGCAGCCGAGACAGGGGGCAGGGAGAGACCCAGTACTTC. The rearrangement links TRBV7-6 to TRBJ2-5, with TRBD1 matching 10 bases. Per the germline V gene, CDR1 is SGHVS and CDR2 is FNYEAQ. With 5 bases clipped from V and 4 bases from J, the junction kept 7 bases outside the gene matches. The CDR3 sequence is 15 residues long. Complete variable domain (other parts from reference TRBV7-6 and TRBJ2-5): GAGVSQSPRYKVTKRGQDVALRCDPISGHVSLYWYRQALGQGPEFLTYFNYEAQQDKSGLPNDRFSAERPEGSISTLTIQRTEQRDSAMYRCASSRDRGQGETQYFGPGTRLLVL.